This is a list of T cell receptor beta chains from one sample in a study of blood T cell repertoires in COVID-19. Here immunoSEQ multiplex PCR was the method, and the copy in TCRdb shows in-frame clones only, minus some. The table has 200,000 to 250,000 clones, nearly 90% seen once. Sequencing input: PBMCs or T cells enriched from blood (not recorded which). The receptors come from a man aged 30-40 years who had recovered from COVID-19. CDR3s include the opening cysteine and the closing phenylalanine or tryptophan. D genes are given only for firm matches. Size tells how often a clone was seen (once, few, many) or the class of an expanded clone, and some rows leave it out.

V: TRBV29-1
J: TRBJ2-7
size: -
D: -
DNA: TGCAGCGTTGGGGAGGGGACAGGCGCCTACGAGCAGTACTTC
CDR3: CSVGEGTGAYEQYF

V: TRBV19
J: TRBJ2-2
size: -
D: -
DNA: TGTGCCAGTACCCGAAGCGGTAGCGGGAACACCGGGGAGCTGTTTTTT
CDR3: CASTRSGSGNTGELFF

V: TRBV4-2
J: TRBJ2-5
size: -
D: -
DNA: TGTGCCAGCAGCCCCAGAGCGGACTCGCCACAGAGGTATCAAGAGACCCAGTACTTC
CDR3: CASSPRADSPQRYQETQYF

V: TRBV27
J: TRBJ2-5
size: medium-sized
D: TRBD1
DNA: TGTGCCAGCAGACCGCAACAGGGGAACCAAGAGACCCAGTACTTC
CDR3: CASRPQQGNQETQYF

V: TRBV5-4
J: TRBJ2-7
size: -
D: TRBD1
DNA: TGTGCCAGCAGCCTACAGGGGGCTCGTGAGCAGTACTTC
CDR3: CASSLQGAREQYF

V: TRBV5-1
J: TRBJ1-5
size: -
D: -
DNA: TGCGCCAGCAGCTTACGGGGGTTGATTTGGGAGCCCCAGCATTTT
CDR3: CASSLRGLIWEPQHF

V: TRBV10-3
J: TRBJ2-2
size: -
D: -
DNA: TGTGCCATCAGTGAGTCGGTAAAGCCAAACACCGGGGAGCTGTTTTTT
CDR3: CAISESVKPNTGELFF

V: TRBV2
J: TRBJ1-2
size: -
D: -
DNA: TGTGCCAGCAGTGAGAAAGACAGCGCCCTAGGCTATGGCTACACCTTC
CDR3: CASSEKDSALGYGYTF

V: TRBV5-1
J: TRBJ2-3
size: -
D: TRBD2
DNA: TGCGCCAGCAGCCCGGGACTAGATATAGATACGCAGTATTTT
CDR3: CASSPGLDIDTQYF

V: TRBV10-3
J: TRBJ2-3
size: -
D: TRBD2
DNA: TGTGCCATCAGAGGACTAGGATCCACAGATACGCAGTATTTT
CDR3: CAIRGLGSTDTQYF

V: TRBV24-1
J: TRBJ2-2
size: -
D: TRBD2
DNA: TGTGCCACCAGTGAGTCAAGACTAGCGGGAGGACCCGGGGAGCTGTTTTTT
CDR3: CATSESRLAGGPGELFF

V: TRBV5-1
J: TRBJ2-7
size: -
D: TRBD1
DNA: TGCGCCAGCAGCTCCGGGACAGGGCTTTACGAGCAGTACTTC
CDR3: CASSSGTGLYEQYF

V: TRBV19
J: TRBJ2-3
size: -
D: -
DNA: TGTGCCAGTAGCAAAGGCGGGAACTTGGAGTATTTT
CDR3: CASSKGGNLEYF

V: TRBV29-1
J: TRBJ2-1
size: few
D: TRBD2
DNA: TGCAGCGTTGACGGTGCGGGAGGGCCTAGGTATGAGCAGTTCTTC
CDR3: CSVDGAGGPRYEQFF

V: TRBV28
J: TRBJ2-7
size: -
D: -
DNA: TGTGCCAGCAGTCACGACAGATACTACGAGCAGTACTTC
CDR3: CASSHDRYYEQYF

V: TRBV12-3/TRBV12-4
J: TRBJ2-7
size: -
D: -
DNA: TGTGCCAGCAGTTTCACAAGGGGAGAGCAGTACTTC
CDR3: CASSFTRGEQYF

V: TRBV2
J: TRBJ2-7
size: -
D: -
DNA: TGTGCCAGCGGTCAGGGAGGCTACGAGCAGTACTTC
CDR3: CASGQGGYEQYF

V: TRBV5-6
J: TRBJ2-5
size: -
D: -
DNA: TGTGCCAGCAGCTGGGGGCAGAAAGAGACCCAGTACTTC
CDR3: CASSWGQKETQYF

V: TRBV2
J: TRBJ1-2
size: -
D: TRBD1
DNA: TGTGCCAACCGACAGGGGGGAGAAGGCTACACCTTC
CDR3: CANRQGGEGYTF

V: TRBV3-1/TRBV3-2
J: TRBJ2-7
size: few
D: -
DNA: TGTGCCAGCAGCATAGAACTGAGGAGCTCCTACGAGCAGTACTTC
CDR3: CASSIELRSSYEQYF

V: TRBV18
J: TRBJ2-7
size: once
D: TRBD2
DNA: TGTGCCAGCTCACCAGGACTAGCATCCTACGAGCAGTACTTC
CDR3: CASSPGLASYEQYF

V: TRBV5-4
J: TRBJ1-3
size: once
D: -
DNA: TGTGCCAGCTCAGACTACAGGGCTGGAAACACCATATATTTT
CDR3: CASSDYRAGNTIYF

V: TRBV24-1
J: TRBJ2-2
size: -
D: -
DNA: TGTGCCACCAGTGGGCACACCGGGGAGCTGTTTTTT
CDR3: CATSGHTGELFF